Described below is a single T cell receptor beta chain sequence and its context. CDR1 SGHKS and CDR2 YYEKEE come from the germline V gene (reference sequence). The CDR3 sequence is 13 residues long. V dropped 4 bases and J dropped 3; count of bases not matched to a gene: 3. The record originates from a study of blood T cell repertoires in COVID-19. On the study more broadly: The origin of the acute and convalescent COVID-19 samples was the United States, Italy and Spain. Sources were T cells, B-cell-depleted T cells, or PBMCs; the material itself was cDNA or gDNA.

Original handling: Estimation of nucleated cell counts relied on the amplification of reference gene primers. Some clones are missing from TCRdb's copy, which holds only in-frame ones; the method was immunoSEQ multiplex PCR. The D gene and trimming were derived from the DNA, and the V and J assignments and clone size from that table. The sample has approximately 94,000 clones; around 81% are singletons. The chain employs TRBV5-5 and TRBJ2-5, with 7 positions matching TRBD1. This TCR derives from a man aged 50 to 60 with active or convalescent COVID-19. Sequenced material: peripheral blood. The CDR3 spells CASSTDRKETQYF. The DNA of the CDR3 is TGTGCCAGCAGCACGGACAGGAAAGAGACCCAGTACTTC.